One sample yielded the 25 T cell receptor beta chains listed below, sequenced in a study of T-cell memory formation after mild COVID-19. TCRdb analysed the 5' RACE reads with MiXCR anew, one entry per CDR3 protein. The sample has roughly 500,000 distinct CDR3 sequences, about a fifth seen once; the top ten hold under 15%. The sequencing input was PBMCs or a T cell subset sorted from them (not recorded which). These receptors were obtained from an adult woman who had mild COVID-19 (a few samples of this study predate the infection). Cell type and time point are not known.

This sequence joins TRBV10-3 and TRBJ1-5; tentatively, D is TRBD1 (5 bases). The CDR3 totals 14 residues. The ends were cut back, 3 bases at V and 7 bases at J, with 13 bases in the middle. CDR1 is ENHRY, CDR2 SYGVKD, per germline. CDR3 region: CAISEGVGGQPQHF. In DNA, the CDR3 is TGTGCCATCAGTGAAGGGGTCGGCGGGCAGCCCCAGCATTTT.

This clonotype was picked up one time. The chain couples TRBV6-4 to TRBJ2-2; TRBD2 agrees at 7 bases. The CDR3 covers 18 residues. With 6 bases clipped from V and 5 bases from J, the junction kept 18 bases outside the gene matches. Germline lookup yields CDR1 MRHNA and CDR2 SNTAGT. As DNA, the CDR3 is TGTGCCAGCAGCTCCGGTCCGGGAGGCCCCTTAGGGACCGGGGAGCTGTTTTTT. This encodes CASSSGPGGPLGTGELFF.

The V and J genes are TRBV7-9 and TRBJ2-1; D not resolved. V lost 2 bases and J lost 5, with 13 bases in between. The CDR3 runs to 15 residues. The germline gives CDR1 SEHNR, CDR2 FQNEAQ (reference sequence). The CDR3 DNA reads TGTGCCAGCAGCTTAACCCGTCTCAGGAACAATGAGCAGTTCTTC. Translation: CASSLTRLRNNEQFF.

This clonotype was counted a few times. The rearrangement uses TRBV24-1 and TRBJ1-1; 8 nucleotides align to TRBD1. Germline loops: CDR1 KGHDR, CDR2 SFDVKD. V dropped 9 bases and J dropped 10; count of bases not matched to a gene: 12. This CDR3 comprises 13 residues. The CDR3 bases are TGTGCCACCCAGAACCGGGGGACAGGCGTAGCTTTCTTT. Its protein product is CATQNRGTGVAFF.

The chain recombines TRBV6-5 with TRBJ1-1; D call uncertain. Germline assignment: CDR1 MNHEY and CDR2 SVGAGI. The CDR3 has 14 residues. With 2 bases removed from V and 1 base from J, the gap between germline ends came to 8 bases. The CDR3 loop is CASSYTSQNTEAFF. The CDR3 nucleotides read TGTGCCAGCAGTTACACATCTCAGAACACTGAAGCTTTCTTT.

The genes are TRBV24-1 and TRBJ2-1; 9 bases map to TRBD2. The junction had 6 bases not matched to a gene; V was cut back by 9 bases and J by 4 bases. There are 14 residues in the CDR3. Per the germline V gene, CDR1 is KGHDR and CDR2 is SFDVKD. CDR3 DNA: TGTGCCACCTCCGGGGCGGGAGGGTACAATGAGCAGTTCTTC. This encodes CATSGAGGYNEQFF.

This chain connects TRBV20-1 to TRBJ2-1; 7 bases line up with TRBD2. Germline V gives CDR1 DFQATT, CDR2 SNEGSKA (reference sequence). V trimming: 0 bases; J trimming: 0 bases; junction bases outside the gene matches: 5. The CDR3 contains 16 residues. CDR3 amino acids: CSARDGGGSSYNEQFF. As DNA, the CDR3 is TGCAGTGCTAGAGATGGCGGGGGAAGCTCCTACAATGAGCAGTTCTTC.

V usage is TRBV14 and J usage is TRBJ2-2; no definite D call. Trimming shortened V by 0 bases and J by 3 bases, and 11 bases separated the two germline ends. This CDR3 is built from 16 residues. Per germline, CDR1 SGHDN and CDR2 FVKESK. This chain's CDR3 is CASSQDNRPYTGELFF. CDR3 bases: TGTGCCAGCAGCCAAGATAACCGCCCGTACACCGGGGAGCTGTTTTTT.

The rearrangement links TRBV7-2 to TRBJ2-1; the D gene is possibly TRBD2 (6 bases). Germline V gene data show CDR1 as SGHTA and CDR2 as FQGNSA. CDR3 length: 16 amino acids. With 2 bases removed from V and 4 bases from J, the gap between germline ends came to 15 bases. CDR3 protein: CASSLNWGERYNEQFF. DNA of the CDR3: TGTGCCAGCAGCTTAAATTGGGGGGAGAGGTACAATGAGCAGTTCTTC.

The chain uses TRBV4-1 and TRBJ1-1; D is unresolved. The CDR3 is made up of 14 amino acids. The V gene lost 4 bases and the J gene lost 1 base, with 10 bases spanning the gap. Germline CDR1 and CDR2: MGHRA and YSYEKL. CDR3 residues: CASSRPQQNTEAFF. As DNA, the CDR3 is TGCGCCAGCAGCCGACCACAGCAGAACACTGAAGCTTTCTTT.

The chain recombines TRBV7-9 with TRBJ1-1; unclear D gene. Trimming took off 3 bases at V and 10 bases at J, with 9 bases between the two ends. The CDR3 consists of 11 residues. CDR1 is SEHNR and CDR2 is FQNEAQ in the germline V gene (reference sequence). CDR3 region: CASSLQYGAFF. Written as DNA, the CDR3 is TGTGCCAGCAGCTTGCAGTATGGAGCTTTCTTT.

The genes are TRBV24-1 and TRBJ2-1; a possible D gene is TRBD2 (6 bases). V lost 7 bases to trimming and J lost 4 bases, with 19 bases between them. CDR3 size: 16 residues. CDR1 and CDR2 from the germline V gene are KGHDR and SFDVKD. The CDR3 bases are TGTGCCACCAGCGGCGGGACGGGACGGGCTTACAATGAGCAGTTCTTC. It codes for CATSGGTGRAYNEQFF.

This clonotype was detected only a few times. The V gene is TRBV5-1, the J gene TRBJ2-1, with D hard to call. The CDR3 is made up of 12 amino acids. Germline assignment: CDR1 SGHRS and CDR2 YFSETQ. Trimming pared 3 bases from V and 7 bases from J, leaving 8 bases between. In nucleotides, the CDR3 is TGCGCCAGCAGCTCTCTGGGGAATGAGCAGTTCTTC. It translates to CASSSLGNEQFF.

V is TRBV24-1 and J is TRBJ2-5; D perhaps matches TRBD2 (6 bases). Germline V lookup: CDR1 KGHDR, CDR2 SFDVKD. The CDR3 consists of 16 residues. Trimming pared 3 bases from V and 5 bases from J, leaving 18 bases between. For the CDR3, the DNA is TGTGCCACCAGTGATGGAGGGAGAACGGTTAGGGAGACCCAGTACTTC. Translating it yields CATSDGGRTVRETQYF.

The chain links TRBV7-2 to TRBJ2-7, with 7 bases aligning to TRBD2. The CDR3 length is 13 residues. V was clipped by 7 bases and J by 1 base; unmatched bases: 4. CDR1 is SGHTA, CDR2 FQGNSA, per germline. CDR3 in amino acids: CASTPGGSYEQYF. CDR3 bases: TGTGCCAGCACTCCCGGGGGGTCCTACGAGCAGTACTTC.

This clonotype was picked up a small number of times. The chain employs TRBV11-2 and TRBJ2-1, with 7 bases identical to TRBD1. The CDR3 sequence is 17 residues long. The V gene's germline CDR1 is SGHAT and CDR2 FQNNGV. J gave up 1 base and V 1 base, and 7 bases lay outside the gene matches. CDR3 loop: CASSLGFSTGSYNEQFF. Here the CDR3 DNA reads TGTGCCAGCAGCTTAGGTTTCTCGACAGGGTCCTACAATGAGCAGTTCTTC.

V and J are TRBV4-2 and TRBJ2-1; maybe TRBD2 (5 bases). The V end was cut by 2 bases, the J end by 0 bases, with 11 bases between. This CDR3 spans 16 amino acids. Germline V gives CDR1 LGHNA, CDR2 YNFKEQ. The CDR3 is CASSQHSGSSYNEQFF. CDR3 coding DNA: TGTGCCAGCAGCCAACATTCGGGGAGCTCCTACAATGAGCAGTTCTTC.

This clonotype occurred many times. The genes are TRBV7-9 and TRBJ2-3; TRBD1 aligns across 8 bases. V gave up 8 bases and J gave up 3 bases; unmatched junction bases: 7. CDR3 length: 14 amino acids. Germline V gene sequence: CDR1 SEHNR, CDR2 FQNEAQ (reference sequence). The CDR3 DNA reads as TGTGCCAGCGGGGGGAGACAGGGGACAGATACGCAGTATTTT. Translated, it gives CASGGRQGTDTQYF.

This clonotype was detected a few times. This sequence joins TRBV7-3 and TRBJ2-3; the D gene is possibly TRBD2 (7 bases). Deletions cut 5 bases from V and 2 bases from J, with 23 bases between. This CDR3 has 18 residues. Looked up from germline, CDR1 is SGHTA and CDR2 is FQGTGA. CDR3 DNA: TGTGCCAGCAGCCCTACAGGGATAGGTGGGGGGGCCACAGATACGCAGTATTTT. Translation gives CASSPTGIGGGATDTQYF.

The gene calls are TRBV29-1 and TRBJ2-5; D is possibly TRBD2 (5 bases). The CDR3 loop spans 14 amino acids. Germline V gene sequence: CDR1 SQVTM, CDR2 ANQGSEA. V lost 4 bases and J lost 5, with 17 bases in between. In nucleotides, the CDR3 is TGCAGCGTTGTTCGGCCAGCGTCGGGGGAGACCCAGTACTTC. Translation gives CSVVRPASGETQYF.

This clonotype was picked up a small number of times. J is TRBJ2-1 and V is TRBV6-2 or TRBV6-3, with D maybe TRBD1 (6 bases). The CDR3 runs to 16 residues. Germline CDR1 MNHEY, CDR2 SVGEGT. Trimming stripped 2 bases from V and 5 bases from J, with 16 bases between. CDR3 sequence (DNA): TGTGCCAGCAGTTACCGTCTGTCTAGGGACAACAATGAGCAGTTCTTC. Protein product: CASSYRLSRDNNEQFF.

The table lists this clonotype with a few counts. The J gene is TRBJ2-1, the V gene TRBV7-8; 8 nucleotides line up with TRBD2. With V trimmed by 6 bases and J by 0 bases, 1 base remained unmatched. The CDR3 extends over 14 amino acids. The germline V gene has CDR1 SGHVS and CDR2 FQNEAQ. The chain's CDR3 is CASRLAASYNEQFF. DNA of the CDR3: TGTGCCAGCAGACTAGCGGCCTCCTACAATGAGCAGTTCTTC.

V gene TRBV12-5 combines with J gene TRBJ1-1; no clear D. V was pared by 4 bases and J by 6 bases, with 27 bases between. Germline CDR1 reads LGHNT; CDR2 reads FRNRAP. There are 18 residues in the CDR3. The CDR3 loop is CASGSTGGIPPLIPEAFF. In DNA form, the CDR3 reads TGTGCTAGTGGTTCCACTGGTGGAATTCCACCTCTAATCCCTGAAGCTTTCTTT.

This clonotype showed up just a few times. V usage is TRBV6-2 or TRBV6-3 and J usage is TRBJ2-3; 7 bases are a match to TRBD2. CDR1 MNHEY and CDR2 SVGEGT come from the germline V gene. Losses at the gene ends were 7 bases for V and 5 bases for J; bases not matched to a gene: 12. CDR3 length: 15 residues. DNA for the CDR3: TGTGCCAGCATCCGGGGGGTTCGGAAAGGAGATACGCAGTATTTT. Protein product: CASIRGVRKGDTQYF.

This sequence joins TRBV3-1 and TRBJ2-5, with 7 nucleotides matching TRBD1. The CDR3 totals 14 residues. V shed 5 bases and J 2 bases; nucleotides not matched to a gene: 5. Germline V gene lookup returns CDR1 LGHDT and CDR2 YNNKEL (reference sequence). CDR3 sequence reads: CASSKGDRQETQYF. Written as DNA, the CDR3 is TGTGCCAGCAGCAAAGGGGACAGACAAGAGACCCAGTACTTC.